There are a few counts of the clone carrying this T cell receptor beta chain. The sample comes from a study of shared clonotypes between healthy human individuals. This CDR3 region has 15 residues. V was clipped by 1 base and J by 7 bases, with 16 bases between them. Germline V CDR1 and CDR2: SEHNR, FQNEAQ (reference sequence). Assay used: immunoSEQ multiplex PCR; TCRdb lists only in-frame clones, some missing. The table lists about 2.5 million clones, 85% to 95% of them singletons. The study drew its donors from healthy HIV-negative adults without recent acute infections or vaccinations. J is TRBJ1-2 and V is TRBV7-9; unclear D gene. Sequenced input: naive CD4+ T cells from PBMCs. The subset denotes: CD45RA+ positively selected. This TCR derives from a man younger than 35 in good health. Some clones in this sample may be carry-over from other donors' samples. CDR3 residues: CASSLVRHLGSGYTF. The DNA of the CDR3 is TGTGCCAGCAGCTTAGTGCGCCATCTGGGGTCTGGCTACACCTTC.